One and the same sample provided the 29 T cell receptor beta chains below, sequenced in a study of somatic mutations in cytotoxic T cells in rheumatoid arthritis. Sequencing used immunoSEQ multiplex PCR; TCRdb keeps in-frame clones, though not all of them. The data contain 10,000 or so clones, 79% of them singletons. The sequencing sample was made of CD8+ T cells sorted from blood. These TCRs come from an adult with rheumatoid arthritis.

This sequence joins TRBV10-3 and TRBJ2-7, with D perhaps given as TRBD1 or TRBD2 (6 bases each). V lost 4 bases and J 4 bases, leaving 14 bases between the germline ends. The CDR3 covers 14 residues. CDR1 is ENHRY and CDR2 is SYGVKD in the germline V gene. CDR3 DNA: TGTGCCATCAGTGGTCAGGGGACTCGGTACGAGCAGTACTTC. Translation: CAISGQGTRYEQYF.

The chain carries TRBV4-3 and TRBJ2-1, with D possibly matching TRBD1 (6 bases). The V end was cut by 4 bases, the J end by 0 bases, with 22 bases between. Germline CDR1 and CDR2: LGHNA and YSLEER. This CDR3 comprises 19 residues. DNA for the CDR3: TGCGCCAGCAGCCCCTCCCCGGGACACCACTGGAGCTCCTACAATGAGCAGTTCTTC. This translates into CASSPSPGHHWSSYNEQFF.

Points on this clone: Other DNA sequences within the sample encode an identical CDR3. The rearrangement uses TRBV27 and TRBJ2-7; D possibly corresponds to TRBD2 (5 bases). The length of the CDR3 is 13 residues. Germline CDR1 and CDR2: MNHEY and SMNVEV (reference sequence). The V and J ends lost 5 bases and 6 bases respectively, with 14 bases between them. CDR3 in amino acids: CASSPTSAGEQYF. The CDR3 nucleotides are TGTGCCAGCAGTCCCACCTCGGCGGGCGAGCAGTACTTC.

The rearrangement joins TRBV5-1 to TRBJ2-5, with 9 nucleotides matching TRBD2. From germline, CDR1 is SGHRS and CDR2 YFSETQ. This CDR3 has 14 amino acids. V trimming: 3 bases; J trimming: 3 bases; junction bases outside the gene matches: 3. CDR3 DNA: TGCGCCAGCAGCTACTGGACTAGCGAAGAGACCCAGTACTTC. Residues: CASSYWTSEETQYF.

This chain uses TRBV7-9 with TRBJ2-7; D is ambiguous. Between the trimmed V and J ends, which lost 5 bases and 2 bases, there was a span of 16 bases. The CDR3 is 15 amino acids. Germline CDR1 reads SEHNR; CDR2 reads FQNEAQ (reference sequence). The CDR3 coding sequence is TGTGCCAGCAGCAATACAAGAACTGTCGCCTACGAGCAGTACTTC. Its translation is CASSNTRTVAYEQYF. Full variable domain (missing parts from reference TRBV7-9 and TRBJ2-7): DTGVSQNPRHKITKRGQNVTFRCDPISEHNRLYWYRQTLGQGPEFLTYFQNEAQLEKSRLLSDRFSAERPKGSFSTLEIQRTEQGDSAMYLCASSNTRTVAYEQYFGPGTRLTVT.

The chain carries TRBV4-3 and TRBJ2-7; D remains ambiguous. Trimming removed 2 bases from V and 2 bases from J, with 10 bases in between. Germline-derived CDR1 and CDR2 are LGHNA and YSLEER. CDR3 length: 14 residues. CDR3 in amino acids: CASSQRPLTYEQYF. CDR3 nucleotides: TGCGCCAGCAGCCAACGTCCTCTTACCTACGAGCAGTACTTC.

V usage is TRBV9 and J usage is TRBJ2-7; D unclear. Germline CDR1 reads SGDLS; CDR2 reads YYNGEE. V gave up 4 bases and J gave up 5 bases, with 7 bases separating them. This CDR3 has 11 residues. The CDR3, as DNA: TGTGCCAGCAGCTCCCCGGACGAGCAGTACTTC. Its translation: CASSSPDEQYF. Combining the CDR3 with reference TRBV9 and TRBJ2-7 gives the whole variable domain DSGVTQTPKHLITATGQRVTLRCSPRSGDLSVYWYQQSLDQGLQFLIQYYNGEERAKGNILERFSAQQFPDLHSELNLSSLELGDSALYFCASSSPDEQYFGPGTRLTVT.

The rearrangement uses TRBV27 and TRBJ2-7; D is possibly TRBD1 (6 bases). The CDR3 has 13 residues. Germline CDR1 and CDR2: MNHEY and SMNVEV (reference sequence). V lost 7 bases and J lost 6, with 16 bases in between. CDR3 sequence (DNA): TGTGCCAGCAAGACAGGCCCGATCTCCGAGCAGTACTTC. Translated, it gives CASKTGPISEQYF.

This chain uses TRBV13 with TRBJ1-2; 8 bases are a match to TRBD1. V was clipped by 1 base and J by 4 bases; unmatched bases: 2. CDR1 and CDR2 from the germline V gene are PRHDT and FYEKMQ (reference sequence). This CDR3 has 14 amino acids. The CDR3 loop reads CASSLDQGAYGYTF. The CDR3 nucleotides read TGTGCCAGCAGCTTAGATCAGGGGGCCTATGGCTACACCTTC.

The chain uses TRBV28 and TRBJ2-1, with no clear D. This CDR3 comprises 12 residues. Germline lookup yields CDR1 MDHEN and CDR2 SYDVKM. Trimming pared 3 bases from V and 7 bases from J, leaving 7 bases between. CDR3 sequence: CASSFPRNEQFF. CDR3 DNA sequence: TGTGCCAGCAGTTTCCCCCGGAATGAGCAGTTCTTC.

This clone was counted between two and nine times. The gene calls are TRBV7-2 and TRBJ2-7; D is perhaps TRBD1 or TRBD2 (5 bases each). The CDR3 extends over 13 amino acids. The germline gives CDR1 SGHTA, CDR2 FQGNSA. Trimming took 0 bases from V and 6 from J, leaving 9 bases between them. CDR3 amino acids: CASSLAPGSEQYF. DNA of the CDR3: TGTGCCAGCAGCTTAGCGCCAGGGAGCGAGCAGTACTTC.

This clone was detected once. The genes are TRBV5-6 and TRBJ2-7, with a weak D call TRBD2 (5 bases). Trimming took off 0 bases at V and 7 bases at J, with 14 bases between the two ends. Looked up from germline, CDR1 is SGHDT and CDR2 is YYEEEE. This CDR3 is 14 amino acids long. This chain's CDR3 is CASSLVRVAGEQYF. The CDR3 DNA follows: TGTGCCAGCAGCTTGGTGCGGGTGGCGGGTGAGCAGTACTTC.

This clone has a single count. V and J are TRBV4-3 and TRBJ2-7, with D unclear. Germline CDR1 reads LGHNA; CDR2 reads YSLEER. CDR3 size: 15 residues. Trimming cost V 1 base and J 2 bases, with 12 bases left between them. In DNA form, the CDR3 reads TGCGCCAGCAGCCAAGGTCCGAGTAAAGCCTACGAGCAGTACTTC. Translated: CASSQGPSKAYEQYF.

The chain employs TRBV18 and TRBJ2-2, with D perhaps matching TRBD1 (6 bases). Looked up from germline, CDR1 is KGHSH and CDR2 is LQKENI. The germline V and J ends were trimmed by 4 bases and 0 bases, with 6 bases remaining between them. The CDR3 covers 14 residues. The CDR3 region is CASSQGANTGELFF. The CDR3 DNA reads TGTGCCAGCTCACAGGGGGCGAACACCGGGGAGCTGTTTTTT.

Here the CDR3 reads CASEWLQQETQYF. CDR3 DNA sequence: TGTGCCAGCGAGTGGTTACAGCAAGAGACCCAGTACTTC. The gene calls are TRBV2 and TRBJ2-5; D gene unclear. V was cut by 8 bases and J by 2 bases, with 12 bases left in between. CDR3 size: 13 residues. CDR1 is SNHLY and CDR2 is FYNNEI in the germline V gene.

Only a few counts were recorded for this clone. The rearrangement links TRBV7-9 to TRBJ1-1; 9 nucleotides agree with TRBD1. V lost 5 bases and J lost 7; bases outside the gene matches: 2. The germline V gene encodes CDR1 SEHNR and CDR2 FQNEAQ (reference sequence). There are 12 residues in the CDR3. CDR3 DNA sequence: TGTGCCAGCAGCCGACAGGGGGATGAAGCTTTCTTT. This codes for CASSRQGDEAFF.

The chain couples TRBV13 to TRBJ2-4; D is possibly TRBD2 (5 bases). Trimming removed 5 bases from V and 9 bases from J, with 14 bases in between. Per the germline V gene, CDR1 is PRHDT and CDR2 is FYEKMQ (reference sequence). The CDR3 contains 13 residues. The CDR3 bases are TGTGCCAGCAGCCGAAGTGGAGGTAGCATTCAGTACTTC. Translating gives CASSRSGGSIQYF.

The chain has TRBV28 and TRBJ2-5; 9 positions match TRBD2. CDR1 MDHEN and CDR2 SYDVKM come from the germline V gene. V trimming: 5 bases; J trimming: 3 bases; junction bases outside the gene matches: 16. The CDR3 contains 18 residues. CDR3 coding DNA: TGTGCCAGCAGTAACGGAATTTCGGCGGGGGGGCCAGAAGAGACCCAGTACTTC. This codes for CASSNGISAGGPEETQYF.

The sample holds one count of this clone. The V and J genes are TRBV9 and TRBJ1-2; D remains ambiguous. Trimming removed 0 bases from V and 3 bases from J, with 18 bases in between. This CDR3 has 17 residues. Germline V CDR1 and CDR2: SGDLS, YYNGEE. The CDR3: CASSVDPPGVVYYGYTF. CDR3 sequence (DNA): TGTGCCAGCAGCGTAGACCCCCCAGGAGTCGTATACTATGGCTACACCTTC.

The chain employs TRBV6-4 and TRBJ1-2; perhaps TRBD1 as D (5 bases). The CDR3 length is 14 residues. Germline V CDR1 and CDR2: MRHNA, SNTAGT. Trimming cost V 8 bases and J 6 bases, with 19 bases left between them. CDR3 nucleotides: TGTGCCAGCGGGGGGACTCTAAGGATCCATGGCTACACCTTC. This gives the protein CASGGTLRIHGYTF.

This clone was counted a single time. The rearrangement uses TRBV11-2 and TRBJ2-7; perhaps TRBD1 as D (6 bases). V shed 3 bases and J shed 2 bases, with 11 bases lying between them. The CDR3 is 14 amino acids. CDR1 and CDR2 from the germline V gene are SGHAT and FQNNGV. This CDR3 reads CASSFGRGTYEQYF. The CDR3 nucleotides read TGTGCCAGCAGCTTCGGCAGGGGAACCTACGAGCAGTACTTC. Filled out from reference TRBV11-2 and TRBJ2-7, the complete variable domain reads EAGVAQSPRYKIIEKRQSVAFWCNPISGHATLYWYQQILGQGPKLLIQFQNNGVVDDSQLPKDRFSAERLKGVDSTLKIQPAKLEDSAVYLCASSFGRGTYEQYFGPGTRLTVT.

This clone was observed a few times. Written as DNA, the CDR3 is TGTGCCAGCAGCTTTGGGACTAGCGGGATTTCCTACGAGCAGTACTTC. This encodes CASSFGTSGISYEQYF. The chain uses TRBV14 and TRBJ2-7; TRBD2 aligns across 13 bases. Germline V gene data show CDR1 as SGHDN and CDR2 as FVKESK. CDR3 size: 16 residues. The V and J ends lost 5 bases and 1 base, in that order; junction bases with no gene match: 5.

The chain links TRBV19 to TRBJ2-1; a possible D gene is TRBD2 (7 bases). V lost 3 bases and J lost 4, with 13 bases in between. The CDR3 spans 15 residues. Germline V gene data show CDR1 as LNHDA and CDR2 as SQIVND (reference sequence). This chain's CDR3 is CASSIGGPIYNEQFF. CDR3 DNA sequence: TGTGCCAGTAGTATCGGGGGGCCGATATACAATGAGCAGTTCTTC.

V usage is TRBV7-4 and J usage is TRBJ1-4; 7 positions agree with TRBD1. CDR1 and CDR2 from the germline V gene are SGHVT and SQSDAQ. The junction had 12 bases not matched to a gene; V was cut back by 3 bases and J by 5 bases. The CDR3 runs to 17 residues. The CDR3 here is CASSFFGLGQINEKLFF. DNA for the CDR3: TGTGCCAGCAGCTTCTTTGGTCTGGGACAGATAAATGAAAAACTGTTTTTT.

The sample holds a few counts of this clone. CDR3 bases: TGTGCCAGTAGTATTTGGCAGGGGAACTATGGCTACACCTTC. This encodes CASSIWQGNYGYTF. This chain connects TRBV19 to TRBJ1-2; D is possibly TRBD1 (6 bases). The CDR3 is 14 residues long. The ends were cut back, 3 bases at V and 2 bases at J, with 10 bases in the middle. In germline, CDR1 is LNHDA, CDR2 SQIVND (reference sequence). The full variable domain, completed using reference TRBV19 and TRBJ1-2, is DGGITQSPKYLFRKEGQNVTLSCEQNLNHDAMYWYRQDPGQGLRLIYYSQIVNDFQKGDIAEGYSVSREKKESFPLTVTSAQKNPTAFYLCASSIWQGNYGYTFGSGTRLTVV.

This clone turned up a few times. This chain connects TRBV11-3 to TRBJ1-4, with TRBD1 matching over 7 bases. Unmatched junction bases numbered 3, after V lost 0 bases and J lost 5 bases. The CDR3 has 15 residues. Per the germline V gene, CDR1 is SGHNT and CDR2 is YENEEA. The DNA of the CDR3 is TGTGCCAGCAGCTTAGAGGCAGGGGGGAATGAAAAACTGTTTTTT. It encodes CASSLEAGGNEKLFF. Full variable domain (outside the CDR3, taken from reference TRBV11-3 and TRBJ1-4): EAGVVQSPRYKIIEKKQPVAFWCNPISGHNTLYWYLQNLGQGPELLIRYENEEAVDDSQLPKDRFSAERLKGVDSTLKIQPAELGDSAVYLCASSLEAGGNEKLFFGSGTQLSVL.

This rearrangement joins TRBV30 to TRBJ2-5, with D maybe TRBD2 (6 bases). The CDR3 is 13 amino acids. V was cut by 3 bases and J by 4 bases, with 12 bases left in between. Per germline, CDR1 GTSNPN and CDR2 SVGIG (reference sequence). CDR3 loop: CAWSGRLGETQYF. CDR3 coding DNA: TGTGCCTGGAGCGGGAGACTCGGAGAGACCCAGTACTTC.

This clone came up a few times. The CDR3 sequence is CASSFGGTGKYGYTF. In DNA, the CDR3 is TGTGCCAGCAGCTTTGGAGGGACAGGGAAATATGGCTACACCTTC. The gene calls are TRBV7-9 and TRBJ1-2, with 9 bases lining up with TRBD1. The CDR3 loop spans 15 amino acids. V gave up 3 bases and J gave up 5 bases; unmatched junction bases: 7. Germline lookup yields CDR1 SEHNR and CDR2 FQNEAQ (reference sequence).

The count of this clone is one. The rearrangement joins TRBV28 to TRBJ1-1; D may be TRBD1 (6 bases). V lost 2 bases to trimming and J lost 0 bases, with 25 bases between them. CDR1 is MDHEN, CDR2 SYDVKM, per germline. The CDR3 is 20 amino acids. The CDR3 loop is CASSLLTGYRGILVNTEAFF. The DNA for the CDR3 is TGTGCCAGCAGTTTACTTACAGGGTATAGGGGAATATTGGTGAACACTGAAGCTTTCTTT.